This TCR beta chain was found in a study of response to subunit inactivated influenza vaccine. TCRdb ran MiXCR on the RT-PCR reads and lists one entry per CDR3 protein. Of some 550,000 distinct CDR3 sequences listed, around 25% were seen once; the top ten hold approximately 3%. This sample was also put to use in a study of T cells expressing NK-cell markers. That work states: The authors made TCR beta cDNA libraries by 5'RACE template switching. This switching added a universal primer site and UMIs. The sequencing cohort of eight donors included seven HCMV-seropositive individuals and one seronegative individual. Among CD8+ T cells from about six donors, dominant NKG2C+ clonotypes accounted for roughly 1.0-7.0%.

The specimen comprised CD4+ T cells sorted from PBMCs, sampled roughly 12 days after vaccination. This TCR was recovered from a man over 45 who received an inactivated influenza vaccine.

The CDR3: CASSLGLLAGLETQYF. CDR3 in DNA: TGTGCCAGCAGTTTGGGTTTATTGGCAGGGCTAGAGACCCAGTACTTC. V gene TRBV28 combines with J gene TRBJ2-5; D might be TRBD1 (5 bases). The CDR3 length is 16 residues. V was trimmed by 3 bases and J by 4 bases, leaving 18 bases between them. Germline V gene sequence: CDR1 MDHEN, CDR2 SYDVKM.